The rows below give T cell receptor beta chains drawn from one sample of a study of T cells after yellow fever vaccination. Using its own MiXCR run on the 5' RACE reads, TCRdb lists one record per CDR3 protein. The data show 200,000 to 250,000 distinct CDR3 sequences, approximately 3.2% seen once. The source material was CD4+ T cells sorted from PBMCs, sampled 10 days after the yellow fever booster vaccination. The receptors here all came from a man aged 18-30 years who received the YFV17D yellow fever vaccine. CDR3s include the opening cysteine and the closing phenylalanine or tryptophan. The D gene is left open where the match is weak. Only part of the rows carry a size: once, few, many, or a class if the clone is expanded.

d_call j_call clone_size v_call cdr3_aa cdr3_nt
TRBD1 TRBJ2-7 few TRBV6-1 CASSGDRFEQYF TGTGCCAGCAGTGGGGACAGGTTCGAGCAGTACTTC
NA TRBJ2-3 NA TRBV20-1 CSARAQGADTDTQYF TGCAGTGCTAGAGCACAGGGAGCGGACACAGATACGCAGTATTTT
NA TRBJ2-3 NA TRBV11-3 CASSFRAGGTDTQYF TGTGCCAGCAGCTTCCGGGCAGGGGGCACAGATACGCAGTATTTT
NA TRBJ2-1 many TRBV12-3/TRBV12-4 CASGHYEQFF TGTGCCAGCGGACACTATGAGCAGTTCTTC
NA TRBJ1-2 many TRBV4-1 CASSQDPGSYGYTF TGCGCCAGCAGCCAAGATCCCGGTAGCTATGGCTACACCTTC
NA TRBJ1-2 many TRBV4-1 CASSQEGRARYGYTF TGCGCCAGCAGCCAAGAAGGCCGCGCGCGCTATGGCTACACCTTC
NA TRBJ1-2 NA TRBV4-3 CASSQEQGRVYGYTF TGCGCCAGCAGCCAAGAACAGGGAAGGGTCTATGGCTACACCTTC
NA TRBJ1-2 few TRBV4-2 CASSPGNLNYGYTF TGTGCCAGCAGCCCAGGGAATTTGAACTATGGCTACACCTTC
NA TRBJ1-3 NA TRBV12-3/TRBV12-4 CASREDPVYTIYF TGTGCCAGCAGGGAAGATCCCGTTTACACCATATATTTT
NA TRBJ1-4 many TRBV20-1 CSARGATPFNEKLFF TGCAGTGCCCGAGGGGCCACCCCCTTTAATGAAAAACTGTTTTTT
TRBD2 TRBJ2-1 many TRBV5-1 CASSTGTSGNNEQFF TGCGCCAGCAGCACCGGGACTAGCGGAAACAATGAGCAGTTCTTC
TRBD2 TRBJ2-3 many TRBV7-9 CASSLRLAGATDTQYF TGTGCCAGCAGCTTAAGACTAGCGGGGGCCACAGATACGCAGTATTTT
NA TRBJ1-5 many TRBV15 CATSRDPIPDGQPQHF TGTGCCACCAGCAGAGATCCGATACCGGACGGACAGCCCCAGCATTTT
TRBD1 TRBJ2-3 many TRBV24-1 CATRGGGDTQYF TGTGCCACCAGAGGGGGCGGAGATACGCAGTATTTT
NA TRBJ2-3 many TRBV19 CASRVQGSADTQYF TGTGCCAGTAGGGTACAGGGATCTGCAGATACGCAGTATTTT
TRBD2 TRBJ2-3 few TRBV24-1 CATSGESGGAEDTQYF TGTGCCACCAGTGGGGAGTCCGGGGGGGCGGAAGATACGCAGTATTTT
NA TRBJ2-4 few TRBV6-5 CASSSGGAGKNIQYF TGTGCCAGCAGTTCGGGCGGGGCGGGCAAAAACATTCAGTACTTC
NA TRBJ2-2 many TRBV7-2 CASSLTVAAGGELFF TGTGCCAGCAGCTTAACAGTTGCAGCTGGCGGGGAGCTGTTTTTT
NA TRBJ2-3 few TRBV4-2 CASSQKVSGDSSTDTQYF TGTGCCAGCAGCCAGAAAGTCTCAGGGGATTCTAGCACAGATACGCAGTATTTT
NA TRBJ2-1 many TRBV5-1 CASSLYGGADEQFF TGCGCCAGCAGCTTGTATGGGGGGGCCGATGAGCAGTTCTTC
TRBD1 TRBJ1-2 NA TRBV4-3 CASSQASGQGNYGYTF TGCGCCAGCAGCCAAGCGTCGGGACAGGGAAACTATGGCTACACCTTC
TRBD1 TRBJ1-5 NA TRBV6-2/TRBV6-3 CASRDGQGWEQLQHF TGTGCCAGCAGGGACGGACAGGGGTGGGAGCAGCTCCAGCATTTT
NA TRBJ1-5 NA TRBV6-2/TRBV6-3 CASSYLQASPQHF TGTGCCAGCAGTTATCTTCAGGCTTCTCCCCAGCATTTT
TRBD1 TRBJ2-7 many TRBV19 CASSSDRVPYEQYF TGTGCCAGTAGTTCCGACAGGGTGCCCTACGAGCAGTACTTC
TRBD2 TRBJ2-5 many TRBV7-2 CASSPMGISGGGQETQYF TGTGCCAGCAGCCCCATGGGGATTAGCGGGGGGGGCCAAGAGACCCAGTACTTC
NA TRBJ2-7 NA TRBV6-5 CASSPPWGPGVEQYF TGTGCCAGCAGTCCCCCCTGGGGGCCAGGTGTCGAGCAGTACTTC
NA TRBJ1-2 NA TRBV14 CASSQEVLGSYTF TGTGCCAGCAGCCAAGAAGTACTAGGTAGCTACACCTTC
NA TRBJ2-6 NA TRBV27 CASSTARSPGANVLTF TGTGCCAGCAGTACTGCCAGGTCCCCTGGGGCCAACGTCCTGACTTTC
TRBD1 TRBJ2-3 few TRBV12-3/TRBV12-4 CASSLDQTGTGTDTQYF TGTGCCAGCAGTTTAGATCAAACCGGGACAGGGACAGATACGCAGTATTTT
TRBD1 TRBJ1-1 few TRBV20-1 CSASPTGAKEAFF TGCAGTGCTAGCCCGACAGGGGCGAAAGAAGCTTTCTTT
NA TRBJ1-5 few TRBV19 CASSQGAQNQPQHF TGTGCCAGTAGTCAAGGCGCCCAGAATCAGCCCCAGCATTTT
NA TRBJ1-2 many TRBV7-9 CASSQLHSLDYGYTF TGTGCCAGCAGCCAACTCCATAGTTTAGACTATGGCTACACCTTC
NA TRBJ2-3 few TRBV6-5 CDPPSSRSVTDTQYF TGTGACCCACCCTCATCTAGATCCGTAACAGATACGCAGTATTTT
NA TRBJ1-1 NA TRBV18 CASSLTTAGTPDTEAFF TGTGCCAGCTCACTCACCACGGCAGGTACGCCGGACACTGAAGCTTTCTTT
NA TRBJ2-7 many TRBV25-1 CASSPGQSDEQYF TGTGCCAGCAGTCCGGGACAATCGGACGAGCAGTACTTC
NA TRBJ2-6 many TRBV7-2 CASRQKRGSGANVLTF TGTGCCAGCCGCCAAAAAAGGGGAAGTGGGGCCAACGTCCTGACTTTC
TRBD1 TRBJ1-2 many TRBV7-2 CASSPDQGAPFGYTF TGTGCCAGCAGCCCGGACCAGGGGGCTCCGTTTGGCTACACCTTC
NA TRBJ1-6 NA TRBV5-1 CARRGFNSPLHF TGCGCCAGGAGGGGGTTCAATTCACCCCTCCACTTT
NA TRBJ1-4 many TRBV18 CASSPEEKLFF TGTGCCAGCTCACCGGAGGAAAAACTGTTTTTT
TRBD1 TRBJ2-3 few TRBV7-3 CASNNTTPGQGARSDTQYF TGTGCCAGCAACAATACAACCCCGGGACAGGGGGCTCGGTCAGATACGCAGTATTTT
NA TRBJ1-5 many TRBV7-9 CASSSAGGQPQHF TGTGCCAGCAGCTCGGCGGGGGGACAGCCCCAGCATTTT
TRBD1 TRBJ1-6 many TRBV7-2 CASSPGQLNSPLHF TGTGCCAGCAGCCCGGGACAGTTAAATTCACCCCTCCACTTT
NA TRBJ2-7 many TRBV6-1 CASSEGDLYEQYF TGTGCCAGCAGTGAAGGAGACCTCTACGAGCAGTACTTC
NA TRBJ2-3 many TRBV4-3 CASSQGGNGVADTQYF TGCGCCAGCAGCCAAGGGGGGAATGGAGTGGCAGATACGCAGTATTTT
NA TRBJ1-1 many TRBV6-1 CASRLTVNTEAFF TGTGCCAGCAGATTGACAGTGAACACTGAAGCTTTCTTT